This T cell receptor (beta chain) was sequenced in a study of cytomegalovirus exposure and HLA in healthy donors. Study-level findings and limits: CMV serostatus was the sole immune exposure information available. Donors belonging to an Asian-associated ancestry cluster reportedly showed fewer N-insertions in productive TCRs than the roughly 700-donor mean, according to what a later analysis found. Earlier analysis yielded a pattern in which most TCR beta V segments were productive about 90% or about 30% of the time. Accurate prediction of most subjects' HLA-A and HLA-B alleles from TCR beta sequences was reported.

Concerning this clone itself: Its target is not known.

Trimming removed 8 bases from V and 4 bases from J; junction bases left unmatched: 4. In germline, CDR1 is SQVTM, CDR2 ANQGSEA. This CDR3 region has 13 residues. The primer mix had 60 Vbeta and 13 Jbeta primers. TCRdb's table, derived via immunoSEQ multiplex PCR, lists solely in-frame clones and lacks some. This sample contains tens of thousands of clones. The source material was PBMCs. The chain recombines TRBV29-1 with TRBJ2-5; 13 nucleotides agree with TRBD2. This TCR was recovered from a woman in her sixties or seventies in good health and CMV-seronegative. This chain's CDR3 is CSLRTSGGETQYF. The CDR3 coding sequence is TGCAGCCTAAGGACTAGCGGGGGAGAGACCCAGTACTTC.